Shown below are 30 T cell receptor beta chains from a single sample sequenced in a study of human T cells and chemical hapten exposure (dated by TCRdb to about 2021). The protocol used for the library was RACE. The instrument was a NextSeq 500. TCRdb passed the public sequencing reads through fastp at Q25 and MiXCR, retaining productive beta sequences. A single entry per CDR3 protein holds the most common genes and DNA from its merged rows. Recorded for this sample are about 110,000 distinct CDR3 sequences; about 12% of them occurred a single time. The top ten constitute 1.6% of the sample. In light of the paper, this sample's time point label describes: pre-sensitization, week 0. The treatment or condition tag for this specimen amounts to: therapeutic diphenylcyclopropenone sensitization with weekly scalp DPC. The sequencing used whole blood, collected in connection with sensitization to the hapten diphenylcyclopropenone (DPC). The source of these receptors is a woman between 50 and 59 years old with alopecia areata. Some clones in this sample may be carry-over from other donors' samples.

This chain uses TRBV3-1 with TRBJ2-7; no reliable D call. This CDR3 comprises 12 residues. Germline V gene sequence: CDR1 LGHDT, CDR2 YNNKEL (reference sequence). V lost 3 bases, J lost 3 bases, and 6 bases lay in between. CDR3 bases: TGTGCCAGCAGCCACGACGGCTACGAGCAGTACTTC. Amino acids: CASSHDGYEQYF.

This chain uses TRBV7-6 with TRBJ2-2, with 9 bases that match TRBD1. Germline V CDR1 and CDR2: SGHVS, FNYEAQ. This CDR3 has 18 amino acids. The junction had 13 bases not matched to a gene; V was cut back by 5 bases and J by 3 bases. The CDR3 sequence is CASSRYTGGKTDTGELFF. The CDR3 bases are TGTGCCAGCAGCCGTTACACAGGGGGCAAAACGGACACCGGGGAGCTGTTTTTT.

The V call is TRBV5-6, the J call TRBJ1-1; D uncertain. V was shortened by 4 bases and J by 5 bases, with 12 bases between the two germline ends. Germline V gene lookup returns CDR1 SGHDT and CDR2 YYEEEE. This CDR3 is built from 13 residues. The CDR3 region is CASSPLEWTEAFF. In DNA, the CDR3 is TGTGCCAGCAGCCCCCTCGAGTGGACTGAAGCTTTCTTT.

This clonotype occurred many times. V usage is TRBV11-2 and J usage is TRBJ2-1, with TRBD2 matching over 13 bases. V shed 4 bases and J 1 base; nucleotides not matched to a gene: 7. The CDR3 consists of 18 residues. Germline V gene sequence: CDR1 SGHAT, CDR2 FQNNGV. Written as DNA, the CDR3 is TGTGCCAGCAGCTCTGGACTAGCGGGGGCCGGGTCCTACAATGAGCAGTTCTTC. Protein sequence: CASSSGLAGAGSYNEQFF.

The chain uses TRBV6-5 and TRBJ2-7; weak D call: TRBD1 (6 bases). The CDR3 covers 14 residues. CDR1 and CDR2 (germline): MNHEY, SVGAGI. Trimming took off 1 base at V and 6 bases at J, with 13 bases between the two ends. The CDR3 sequence is CASSYYRDGGEQYF. As DNA, the CDR3 is TGTGCCAGCAGTTACTACAGGGACGGCGGCGAGCAGTACTTC.

Turning to this clonotype: The junction and the germline gene differ at one end; a read error may be behind it. The genes are TRBV18 and TRBJ2-1; 12 nucleotides match TRBD1. There are 16 residues in the CDR3. CDR1 is KGHSH, CDR2 LQKENI, per germline. The CDR3, as DNA: TGTGCCAGCTCCCCACTGGGACAGGGGGCCTGGAATGAGCAGTTCTTC. This encodes CASSPLGQGAWNEQFF.

This clonotype was counted only a few times. The J gene is TRBJ1-6, the V gene TRBV7-9; TRBD1 aligns across 11 bases. The trim removed 4 bases at V and 0 bases at J, leaving 8 bases unmatched. The CDR3 consists of 19 residues. Germline V gene lookup returns CDR1 SEHNR and CDR2 FQNEAQ (reference sequence). The CDR3 loop is CASSSRTGGVSSYNSPLHF. The CDR3 DNA follows: TGTGCCAGCAGCTCAAGGACAGGGGGCGTTAGCTCCTATAATTCACCCCTCCACTTT.

This clonotype has a handful of counts. The J gene is TRBJ2-3, the V gene TRBV11-2, with TRBD2 matching over 9 bases. V gave up 3 bases and J gave up 5 bases; unmatched junction bases: 9. Germline CDR1 is SGHAT and CDR2 is FQNNGV. This CDR3 contains 16 residues. The CDR3 DNA is TGTGCCAGCAGCTTTCGACTAGCGGAGTTCGGAGATACGCAGTATTTT. Translating gives CASSFRLAEFGDTQYF.

The table lists this clonotype with a count of one. CDR3 DNA: TGTGCCAGCAGCTCCACGGGACGGAACTATGGCTACACCTTC. Its protein is CASSSTGRNYGYTF. The chain employs TRBV28 and TRBJ1-2; D might be TRBD1 (5 bases). V was trimmed by 6 bases and J by 2 bases, leaving 13 bases between them. The CDR3 totals 14 residues. The V gene's germline CDR1 is MDHEN and CDR2 SYDVKM.

The chain uses TRBV12-3 or TRBV12-4 and TRBJ2-5, with 9 bases matching TRBD1. This CDR3 has 12 residues. V dropped 7 bases and J dropped 8; count of bases not matched to a gene: 5. CDR3: CASTVQGATQYF. The CDR3 coding sequence is TGTGCCAGCACCGTACAGGGGGCTACCCAGTACTTC.

The chain carries TRBV7-2 and TRBJ2-1; 9 bases agree with TRBD1. CDR3 length: 15 residues. The germline CDR1 and CDR2 sequences are SGHTA and FQGNSA. The junction had 0 bases not matched to a gene; V was cut back by 3 bases and J by 0 bases. The CDR3 loop is CASSLTGGSYNEQFF. CDR3 nucleotides: TGTGCCAGCAGCTTGACAGGGGGCTCCTACAATGAGCAGTTCTTC.

This clonotype showed up many times. The genes are TRBV7-6 and TRBJ2-5; D uncertain. V was pared by 5 bases and J by 1 base, with 14 bases between. The germline V gene encodes CDR1 SGHVS and CDR2 FNYEAQ. CDR3 length equals 15 residues. The CDR3, as DNA: TGTGCCAGCAGCCTTGCGGTTGGGTTCCAAGAGACCCAGTACTTC. This codes for CASSLAVGFQETQYF.

The chain combines TRBV7-2 with TRBJ1-1; D perhaps matches TRBD1 (5 bases). This CDR3 is 11 amino acids long. Germline V gives CDR1 SGHTA, CDR2 FQGNSA. V lost 5 bases to trimming and J lost 8 bases, with 9 bases between them. The CDR3 region is CASSLRTEAFF. CDR3 bases: TGTGCCAGCAGCCTTAGGACAGAAGCTTTCTTT.

This chain joins TRBV28 and TRBJ1-1; perhaps TRBD1 as D (5 bases). The germline V gene has CDR1 MDHEN and CDR2 SYDVKM. This CDR3 has 12 residues. V was trimmed by 0 bases and J by 9 bases, leaving 8 bases between them. The CDR3 sequence is CASSLWQGKAFF. The CDR3 nucleotides are TGTGCCAGCAGTTTATGGCAGGGAAAAGCTTTCTTT. The variable domain in full, with the rest retrieved from reference TRBV28 and TRBJ1-1, is DVKVTQSSRYLVKRTGEKVFLECVQDMDHENMFWYRQDPGLGLRLIYFSYDVKMKEKGDIPEGYSVSREKKERFSLILESASTNQTSMYLCASSLWQGKAFFGQGTRLTVV.

This clonotype was picked up a small number of times. DNA of the CDR3: TGCGCCAGCAGCCTCCAAGTACAAGAGACCCAGTACTTC. As protein: CASSLQVQETQYF. The chain couples TRBV5-1 to TRBJ2-5; D uncertain. Germline CDR1 reads SGHRS; CDR2 reads YFSETQ. Trimming removed 4 bases from V and 2 bases from J, with 9 bases in between. This CDR3 has 13 residues.

The rearrangement joins TRBV7-2 to TRBJ2-2; D unclear. Germline V gene lookup returns CDR1 SGHTA and CDR2 FQGNSA. The V gene lost 3 bases and the J gene lost 6 bases, with 8 bases spanning the gap. The CDR3 sequence is 13 residues long. DNA of the CDR3: TGTGCCAGCAGCTTCGTTTCTGCCGGGGAGCTGTTTTTT. The encoded protein is CASSFVSAGELFF.

The DNA of the CDR3 is TGTGCCAGCAGCTCACTACGAGAAGAGACCCAGTACTTC. Amino acids: CASSSLREETQYF. V and J are TRBV7-2 and TRBJ2-5; D remains ambiguous. CDR3 length equals 13 residues. The V gene's germline CDR1 is SGHTA and CDR2 FQGNSA. V gave up 4 bases and J gave up 3 bases, with 9 bases separating them.

In this sample, this clonotype turned up many times. This chain joins TRBV4-2 and TRBJ1-1; 7 nucleotides match TRBD1. The CDR3 sequence is 15 residues long. Trimming cost V 0 bases and J 3 bases; bases outside gene matches: 4. CDR1 and CDR2 (germline): LGHNA, YNFKEQ. The CDR3 spells CASSQENRGYTEAFF. CDR3 nucleotide sequence: TGTGCCAGCAGCCAAGAAAACAGGGGATACACTGAAGCTTTCTTT.

The chain links TRBV5-1 to TRBJ2-7; TRBD1 matches at 7 bases. The ends lost 4 bases at V and 2 bases at J; junction bases unmatched: 6. Germline V gene data show CDR1 as SGHRS and CDR2 as YFSETQ. There are 14 residues in the CDR3. In DNA form, the CDR3 reads TGCGCCAGCAGCAGTACAGGGACAGCCTACGAGCAGTACTTC. It specifies CASSSTGTAYEQYF.

This clonotype appeared a few times. V is TRBV11-2 and J is TRBJ1-6; TRBD1 agrees at 10 bases. V was pared by 5 bases and J by 8 bases, with 6 bases of the junction left unmatched. In germline, CDR1 is SGHAT, CDR2 FQNNGV. This CDR3 is 15 amino acids long. CDR3 nucleotide sequence: TGTGCCAGCAGCGCGGACAGGGGGACATATTCACCCCTCCACTTT. Protein: CASSADRGTYSPLHF.

There are a few counts of this clonotype. The chain employs TRBV7-9 and TRBJ2-7, with 9 bases fitting TRBD2. CDR3 length: 15 residues. CDR1 SEHNR and CDR2 FQNEAQ come from the germline V gene (reference sequence). The V gene end was trimmed by 2 bases and the J gene end by 2 bases; junction bases not matched to a gene: 4. CDR3 sequence: CASSLSLAGTYEQYF. Here the CDR3 DNA reads TGTGCCAGCAGCTTATCTCTAGCGGGGACCTACGAGCAGTACTTC.

This clonotype has a single count. The chain joins TRBV6-5 to TRBJ1-1; a possible D gene is TRBD1 (5 bases). V dropped 2 bases and J dropped 6 bases, with 13 bases sitting between them. The CDR3 loop spans 14 amino acids. Germline-derived CDR1 and CDR2 are MNHEY and SVGAGI. For the CDR3, the DNA is TGTGCCAGCAGTTACCGGGACGGGTTATCTGAAGCTTTCTTT. It encodes CASSYRDGLSEAFF.

The CDR3 loop is CASSPTTGYAYGYTF. The CDR3, as DNA: TGTGCCAGCTCACCTACAACAGGGTACGCCTATGGCTACACCTTC. V usage is TRBV18 and J usage is TRBJ1-2, with D maybe TRBD1 (6 bases). Trimming stripped 3 bases from V and 4 bases from J, with 15 bases between. The germline gives CDR1 KGHSH, CDR2 LQKENI. The CDR3 runs to 15 residues.

This clonotype was seen at least ten times. The chain couples TRBV11-2 to TRBJ1-5; TRBD1 is a possible D gene (5 bases). The germline V gene has CDR1 SGHAT and CDR2 FQNNGV. The CDR3 covers 14 residues. Trimming pared 4 bases from V and 1 base from J, leaving 8 bases between. The CDR3 DNA reads TGTGCCAGCAGCTATGGGGGAAGCAATCAGCCCCAGCATTTT. This gives the protein CASSYGGSNQPQHF.

The table lists this clonotype with a few counts. The chain employs TRBV6-2 or TRBV6-3 and TRBJ2-4, with D maybe TRBD1 (5 bases). CDR1 MNHEY and CDR2 SVGEGT come from the germline V gene. Trimming took off 5 bases at V and 5 bases at J, with 7 bases between the two ends. The CDR3 contains 12 residues. CDR3 in amino acids: CASSQTENIQYF. The DNA of the CDR3 is TGTGCCAGCAGTCAGACAGAAAACATTCAGTACTTC.

This clonotype came up many times. The V and J genes are TRBV28 and TRBJ1-4, with 7 bases lining up with TRBD1. J lost 8 bases, V lost 3 bases, and 12 bases had no gene match. The CDR3 loop spans 16 amino acids. Germline V gene sequence: CDR1 MDHEN, CDR2 SYDVKM. CDR3 bases: TGTGCCAGCAGTTTGGAGGGGGCGAGTTCGCGGGAAAAACTGTTTTTT. Translation gives CASSLEGASSREKLFF.

This clonotype was recorded a few times. The genes are TRBV10-3 and TRBJ2-3; D is uncertain. In germline, CDR1 is ENHRY, CDR2 SYGVKD. The CDR3 is made up of 12 amino acids. V gave up 5 bases and J gave up 6 bases, with 9 bases separating them. The CDR3 coding sequence is TGTGCCATCAGTCCAGGCCGGGATACGCAGTATTTT. Protein: CAISPGRDTQYF.

This chain connects TRBV3-2 to TRBJ1-3; whether TRBD1, the table's D call, matches the DNA was not checked. TRBV3-2 is an annotated pseudogene. The CDR3 is made up of 16 amino acids. The CDR3 here is CASSRRGASSGNTIYF. The CDR3 DNA follows: TGTGCCAGCAGCCGTCGGGGGGCGAGCTCTGGAAACACCATATATTTT.

A note on this clonotype: Given a much more abundant clone one base away, this may be a read error. The CDR3 sequence: CASSSPRGTTYEQYF. The CDR3 DNA reads as TGTGCCAGCAGTTCCCCACGGGGGACGACCTACGAGCAGTACTTC. J is TRBJ2-7 and V is TRBV12-3 or TRBV12-4, with D maybe TRBD2 (6 bases). The CDR3 length is 15 residues. Trimming stripped 4 bases from V and 2 bases from J, with 15 bases between.

This clonotype has only a few counts. V is TRBV5-1 and J is TRBJ2-3; 7 positions agree with TRBD1. Germline CDR1 reads SGHRS; CDR2 reads YFSETQ. Trimming took 3 bases from V and 4 from J; bases not matched to a gene: 5. CDR3 length: 14 residues. The CDR3 is CASSSTGIADTQYF. In DNA, the CDR3 is TGCGCCAGCAGCTCGACAGGGATCGCAGATACGCAGTATTTT.